These T cell receptor beta chains were read from a single sample in a study of cytomegalovirus exposure and HLA in healthy donors. The data were produced by immunoSEQ multiplex PCR, yet TCRdb's version contains in-frame clones alone and is incomplete. Here the sample spans under 65,000 clones, approximately 84% being singletons. Material: PBMCs. The receptors come from a man aged 45 to 65 in good health and CMV-seronegative. Both conserved end residues are part of each CDR3. A D gene is named only where the DNA matches it firmly.

v_call: TRBV6-1; j_call: TRBJ2-7; d_call: -; cdr3_aa: CASSDWGIQGYEQYF; cdr3_nt: TGTGCCAGCAGTGATTGGGGGATACAGGGCTACGAGCAGTACTTC
v_call: TRBV9; j_call: TRBJ1-1; d_call: -; cdr3_aa: CASSVGGSTEAFF; cdr3_nt: TGTGCCAGCAGCGTAGGCGGTAGCACTGAAGCTTTCTTT
v_call: TRBV4-3; j_call: TRBJ2-5; d_call: -; cdr3_aa: CASSTTRESQETQYF; cdr3_nt: TGCGCCAGCAGCACAACCCGGGAGTCGCAAGAGACCCAGTACTTC
v_call: TRBV4-1; j_call: TRBJ1-6; d_call: -; cdr3_aa: CASSQGQTSSPLHF; cdr3_nt: TGCGCCAGCAGCCAAGGACAGACCTCTTCACCCCTCCACTTT
v_call: TRBV5-1; j_call: TRBJ2-1; d_call: -; cdr3_aa: CASGRGAFSEQFF; cdr3_nt: TGCGCCAGCGGTCGCGGGGCCTTTTCGGAGCAGTTCTTC
v_call: TRBV27; j_call: TRBJ1-2; d_call: -; cdr3_aa: CASSLDGPGDNYGYTF; cdr3_nt: TGTGCCAGCAGCCTCGATGGCCCAGGTGATAACTATGGCTACACCTTC
v_call: TRBV12-5; j_call: TRBJ1-5; d_call: -; cdr3_aa: CASGLVPPPAGTFNQPQHF; cdr3_nt: TGTGCTAGTGGTTTGGTACCACCCCCGGCAGGCACCTTCAATCAGCCCCAGCATTTT
v_call: TRBV6-1; j_call: TRBJ1-5; d_call: -; cdr3_aa: CASRLDRSSNQPQHF; cdr3_nt: TGTGCCAGCAGGCTTGACAGGTCGAGCAATCAGCCCCAGCATTTT
v_call: TRBV28; j_call: TRBJ2-2; d_call: TRBD2; cdr3_aa: CASSLLAGGNGELFF; cdr3_nt: TGTGCCAGCAGTTTACTAGCGGGGGGGAATGGGGAGCTGTTTTTT
v_call: TRBV19; j_call: TRBJ2-2; d_call: TRBD2; cdr3_aa: CASSGSGLARTGELFF; cdr3_nt: TGTGCCAGTAGTGGGTCGGGACTAGCGCGCACCGGGGAGCTGTTTTTT